What follows are 28 T cell receptor beta chains derived from one specimen sequenced in a study of CD8 T cells in ankylosing spondylitis. One entry per CDR3 protein, called by TCRdb with MiXCR from the 5' RACE reads. In the table there are around 100,000 distinct CDR3 sequences, 24% of which are singletons. The sequenced material came from synovial fluid, either unsorted or a sorted T cell fraction (not recorded which). Every receptor here comes from a male donor with ankylosing spondylitis.

DNA for the CDR3: TGCAGCGTGTTGACAGGCACCTACGAGCAGTACGTC. It translates to CSVLTGTYEQYV. This chain connects TRBV29-1 to TRBJ2-7; a possible D gene is TRBD1 (6 bases). Per germline, CDR1 SQVTM and CDR2 ANQGSEA. With 6 bases removed from V and 2 bases from J, the gap between germline ends came to 11 bases. The CDR3 extends over 12 amino acids.

The chain combines TRBV7-2 with TRBJ2-2; TRBD1 agrees at 7 bases. J was trimmed by 7 bases and V by 5 bases; bases with no gene match: 10. Germline assignment: CDR1 SGHTA and CDR2 FQGNSA. The CDR3 loop spans 15 amino acids. This CDR3 reads CASSPRGTDGGELFF. The CDR3, as DNA: TGTGCCAGCAGCCCCCGAGGGACAGACGGCGGGGAGCTGTTTTTT.

The V gene is TRBV15, the J gene TRBJ2-1; TRBD2 agrees at 9 bases. The length of the CDR3 is 15 residues. The germline gives CDR1 LNHNV, CDR2 YYDKDF (reference sequence). Losses at the gene ends were 0 bases for V and 9 bases for J; bases not matched to a gene: 6. The CDR3 loop reads CATSRDSLAGTEQFF. Here the CDR3 DNA reads TGTGCCACCAGCAGAGATTCGCTAGCGGGAACTGAGCAGTTCTTC.

The V call is TRBV19, the J call TRBJ1-2; D remains ambiguous. V was shortened by 4 bases and J by 0 bases, with 6 bases between the two germline ends. Looked up from germline, CDR1 is LNHDA and CDR2 is SQIVND (reference sequence). The CDR3 length is 13 residues. CDR3 loop: CASSTPSNYGYTF. The CDR3 coding sequence is TGTGCCAGTAGTACCCCCTCTAACTATGGCTACACCTTC.

This chain connects TRBV9 to TRBJ2-2, with 11 bases identical to TRBD2. In germline, CDR1 is SGDLS, CDR2 YYNGEE. The CDR3 runs to 16 residues. Losses at the gene ends were 2 bases for V and 1 base for J; bases not matched to a gene: 1. The CDR3 sequence: CASSVTSGMNTGELFF. The DNA of the CDR3 is TGTGCCAGCAGCGTGACTAGCGGGATGAACACCGGGGAGCTGTTTTTT.

This clonotype has only a few counts. The chain uses TRBV27 and TRBJ2-7; D is uncertain. The CDR3 consists of 11 residues. Germline assignment: CDR1 MNHEY and CDR2 SMNVEV (reference sequence). With 4 bases removed from V and 2 bases from J, the gap between germline ends came to 3 bases. This CDR3 is CASSSTYEQYV. For the CDR3, the DNA is TGTGCCAGCAGTTCTACCTACGAGCAGTACGTC.

CDR3 sequence reads: CASSQGFLNSGANVLTF. The CDR3, as DNA: TGCGCCAGCAGCCAAGGATTTCTGAACTCTGGGGCCAACGTCCTGACTTTC. The genes are TRBV4-1 and TRBJ2-6; no reliable D call. Germline lookup yields CDR1 MGHRA and CDR2 YSYEKL. CDR3 length: 17 amino acids. Trimming cost V 1 base and J 0 bases, with 10 bases left between them.

This clonotype was observed a few times. The chain links TRBV7-7 to TRBJ2-5; 11 nucleotides line up with TRBD1. Germline lookup yields CDR1 SSHAT and CDR2 FNYEAQ (reference sequence). This CDR3 contains 12 residues. The V and J ends lost 5 bases and 10 bases, in that order; junction bases with no gene match: 3. CDR3 region: CASSQGQGDQYF. The CDR3 DNA reads as TGTGCCAGCAGCCAGGGACAGGGGGACCAGTACTTC.

Of note for this clonotype: A read error may account for a junction end that differs from germline. This chain connects TRBV24-1 to TRBJ2-1, with D possibly called TRBD1 or TRBD2 (6 bases each). In germline, CDR1 is KGHDR, CDR2 SFDVKD. The CDR3 consists of 15 residues. In DNA form, the CDR3 reads TGTGCCACCAGTGAAACAGGGAGGTCCTGCAATGAGCAGTTCTTC. Its protein is CATSETGRSCNEQFF.

The chain carries TRBV5-1 and TRBJ2-5; D call uncertain. The CDR3 runs 13 residues. V lost 3 bases and J lost 5, with 11 bases in between. Germline V gives CDR1 SGHRS, CDR2 YFSETQ. The CDR3 DNA reads as TGCGCCAGCAGCTCCCCCGCAGTGGAGACCCAGTACTTC. Protein product: CASSSPAVETQYF.

V and J are TRBV7-6 and TRBJ1-5; no reliable D call. This CDR3 contains 14 residues. Germline CDR1 is SGHVS and CDR2 is FNYEAQ. V was clipped by 0 bases and J by 1 base, with 4 bases between them. The CDR3 sequence is CASSLALSNQPQHF. The CDR3 DNA reads as TGTGCCAGCAGCTTAGCGCTAAGCAATCAGCCCCAGCATTTT.

Only one count was recorded for this clonotype. This chain joins TRBV3-1 and TRBJ2-7; 7 bases are shared with TRBD2. CDR1 is LGHDT and CDR2 is YNNKEL in the germline V gene (reference sequence). The CDR3 length is 16 residues. Trimming removed 4 bases from V and 2 bases from J; junction bases left unmatched: 11. The CDR3 region is CASSRGGNAGTYEQYF. For the CDR3, the DNA is TGTGCCAGCAGCCGGGGAGGGAACGCGGGAACCTACGAGCAGTACTTC.

In the case of this clonotype: The DNA is omitted, as the CDR3 cannot be located on it reliably, and the CDR3 follows TCRdb's listing. This CDR3 reads CASSFGTGSRYV. The rearrangement links TRBV5-6 to TRBJ2-7; the listed D gene, TRBD1, was not tested against the DNA. The germline gives CDR1 SGHDT, CDR2 YYEEEE. The CDR3 totals 12 residues, both ends included.

Many counts were recorded for this clonotype. V gene TRBV5-1 combines with J gene TRBJ2-7; 9 positions agree with TRBD2. V was clipped by 4 bases and J by 0 bases; unmatched bases: 5. CDR1 SGHRS and CDR2 YFSETQ come from the germline V gene. The CDR3 consists of 15 residues. CDR3: CASSVSGSRSYEQYF. The DNA for the CDR3 is TGCGCCAGCAGCGTTAGCGGGAGCCGCTCCTACGAGCAGTACTTC.

The rearrangement uses TRBV20-1 and TRBJ1-2, with D perhaps matching TRBD1 (5 bases). CDR1 and CDR2 (germline): DFQATT, SNEGSKA (reference sequence). V dropped 6 bases and J dropped 6 bases, with 23 bases sitting between them. The CDR3 length is 15 residues. The CDR3 sequence: CSALQFRVLFNGYTF. CDR3 sequence (DNA): TGCAGTGCCCTACAGTTCAGGGTACTATTCAATGGCTACACCTTC.

The chain carries TRBV7-9 and TRBJ2-5; 11 nucleotides match TRBD1. Germline CDR1 reads SEHNR; CDR2 reads FQNEAQ (reference sequence). Trimming removed 5 bases from V and 2 bases from J; junction bases left unmatched: 4. The length of the CDR3 is 15 residues. The CDR3 region has the DNA TGTGCCAGCAGCCCACGGGACAGGGGGCAAGAGACCCAGTACTTC. Encoded protein: CASSPRDRGQETQYF.

This clonotype showed up just a few times. The chain links TRBV20-1 to TRBJ2-1; 7 nucleotides align to TRBD2. There are 14 residues in the CDR3. Germline V gene sequence: CDR1 DFQATT, CDR2 SNEGSKA (reference sequence). V lost 2 bases, J lost 5 bases, and 6 bases stayed unmatched. CDR3 sequence reads: CSARPGGSNNEQFF. In DNA, the CDR3 is TGCAGTGCTAGACCGGGAGGATCCAACAATGAGCAGTTCTTC.

This clonotype has more than one count but fewer than ten. This chain uses TRBV15 with TRBJ2-5; D uncertain. The ends were cut back, 3 bases at V and 4 bases at J, with 12 bases in the middle. The CDR3 is 14 amino acids. Germline CDR1 is LNHNV and CDR2 is YYDKDF (reference sequence). In nucleotides, the CDR3 is TGTGCCACCAGCAGGCTCGCGGCCGGAGAGACCCAGTACTTC. It codes for CATSRLAAGETQYF.

V gene TRBV12-3 or TRBV12-4 combines with J gene TRBJ2-3; possible D gene TRBD1, 5 bases. The CDR3 covers 16 residues. Between the trimmed V and J ends, which lost 4 bases and 2 bases, there was a span of 16 bases. The CDR3 region is CASSSTDRLFTDTQYF. CDR3 bases: TGTGCCAGCAGTTCGACAGACCGCCTATTCACAGATACGCAGTATTTT.

This clonotype was picked up a small number of times. The chain has TRBV4-1 and TRBJ2-7, with 8 bases identical to TRBD1. CDR3 size: 14 residues. V was pared by 2 bases and J by 1 base, with 1 base of the junction left unmatched. Germline V lookup: CDR1 MGHRA, CDR2 YSYEKL. The CDR3 region is CASSQRTGSYEQYF. The CDR3 DNA reads as TGCGCCAGCAGCCAACGGACAGGGTCCTACGAGCAGTACTTC.

This clonotype appeared many times. The gene calls are TRBV7-9 and TRBJ2-7; TRBD2 matches 7 bases. V lost 3 bases, J lost 3 bases, and 8 bases stayed unmatched. This CDR3 contains 15 residues. Germline V gene data show CDR1 as SEHNR and CDR2 as FQNEAQ (reference sequence). In DNA form, the CDR3 reads TGTGCCAGCAGCTTTAGTGCGGGAGCTTTCTACGAGCAGTACTTC. The encoded protein is CASSFSAGAFYEQYF.

The CDR3 bases are TGCGCCAGCAGCTTGGTAGGCGGGAGCGGCTACAATGAGCAGTTCTTC. This codes for CASSLVGGSGYNEQFF. This sequence joins TRBV5-1 and TRBJ2-1; 7 nucleotides match TRBD2. The CDR3 sequence is 16 residues long. CDR1 and CDR2 (germline): SGHRS, YFSETQ. V shed 0 bases and J 3 bases; nucleotides not matched to a gene: 6.

The CDR3 nucleotides read TGCAGTGCACCCCGACTAGCGGGAGTAGCCTACAATGAGCAGTTCTTC. Encoded protein: CSAPRLAGVAYNEQFF. The V call is TRBV20-1, the J call TRBJ2-1; TRBD2 aligns across 12 bases. The CDR3 extends over 16 amino acids. Trimming removed 6 bases from V and 2 bases from J; junction bases left unmatched: 8. Per the germline V gene, CDR1 is DFQATT and CDR2 is SNEGSKA (reference sequence).

This chain joins TRBV5-1 and TRBJ2-1; TRBD1 agrees at 7 bases. Germline V gene sequence: CDR1 SGHRS, CDR2 YFSETQ. J gave up 10 bases and V 4 bases, and 8 bases lay outside the gene matches. CDR3 length: 13 amino acids. CDR3 sequence: CASSRDRDQEQFF. CDR3 DNA: TGCGCCAGCAGCAGAGACAGGGATCAGGAGCAGTTCTTC. The whole variable domain, filled in from reference TRBV5-1 and TRBJ2-1, reads KAGVTQTPRYLIKTRGQQVTLSCSPISGHRSVSWYQQTPGQGLQFLFEYFSETQRNKGNFPGRFSGRQFSNSRSEMNVSTLELGDSALYLCASSRDRDQEQFFGPGTRLTVL.

Judged by abundance, this clonotype is medium-sized (0.01 to 0.1%). V is TRBV20-1 and J is TRBJ2-5; D unresolved. The V gene lost 0 bases and the J gene lost 4 bases, with 12 bases spanning the gap. Per the germline V gene, CDR1 is DFQATT and CDR2 is SNEGSKA (reference sequence). The CDR3 runs to 14 residues. The CDR3 region has the DNA TGCAGTGCTAGAGATTTCAGTAATCCAGAGACCCAGTACTTC. Translating it yields CSARDFSNPETQYF.

The rearrangement joins TRBV28 to TRBJ2-4, with 9 bases fitting TRBD1. The germline V gene encodes CDR1 MDHEN and CDR2 SYDVKM. This CDR3 comprises 14 residues. V was pared by 5 bases and J by 6 bases, with 5 bases of the junction left unmatched. The CDR3 loop reads CASSPDRGINIQYF. DNA for the CDR3: TGTGCCAGCAGTCCGGACAGGGGTATAAACATTCAGTACTTC.

There are a few counts of this clonotype. This rearrangement joins TRBV24-1 to TRBJ2-7; D possibly matches TRBD1 or TRBD2 (6 bases each). The V gene's germline CDR1 is KGHDR and CDR2 SFDVKD. This CDR3 comprises 14 residues. Trimming left V 4 bases short and J 3 bases short, with 12 bases between. CDR3 sequence (DNA): TGTGCCACCAGTGAGTTAGGGGGGCTCTACGAGCAGTACGTC. Protein sequence: CATSELGGLYEQYV.

This clonotype was counted between two and nine times. CDR3 sequence: CSAKSTSLSEQFF. The CDR3 DNA is TGCAGTGCAAAGTCGACTTCCTTGAGTGAGCAGTTCTTC. The V gene is TRBV20-1, the J gene TRBJ2-1; D unclear. CDR3 length: 13 residues. Germline CDR1 DFQATT, CDR2 SNEGSKA (reference sequence). Trimming shortened V by 6 bases and J by 9 bases, and 18 bases separated the two germline ends.